These 13 T cell receptor beta chains share one sample of origin, sequenced in a study of shared clonotypes between healthy human individuals. Profiling relied on immunoSEQ multiplex PCR, and the TCRdb table lists in-frame clones only, not all of them. The profile shows a few million clones, just over 90% of them singletons. The naive CD8 population came from CD45RO-negative cells selected for CCR7, without terminally differentiated effector memory CD45RA+ cells. Material for sequencing was naive CD8+ T cells from PBMCs. The receptors come from a young man in good health. Some clones in this sample may be carry-over from other donors' samples.

This clone has only one observation. The chain carries TRBV11-1 and TRBJ2-5; no clear D gene. V was cut by 1 base and J by 3 bases, with 9 bases left in between. CDR3 length equals 14 residues. Germline V CDR1 and CDR2: SGHAT, FQDESV (reference sequence). Written as DNA, the CDR3 is TGTGCCAGCAGCTTAGACCATAGAGAAGAGACCCAGTACTTC. As protein: CASSLDHREETQYF.

Note on this clone: The identical CDR3 is also encoded by other nucleotide sequences in the sample. V and J are TRBV28 and TRBJ2-1; 9 nucleotides line up with TRBD2. Germline loops: CDR1 MDHEN, CDR2 SYDVKM. The CDR3 has 15 amino acids. After removal of 1 base from V and 4 bases from J, the junction contained 2 bases not matched to a gene. The DNA for the CDR3 is TGTGCCAGCAGTTTATTTGCGGGAGGGTACAATGAGCAGTTCTTC. Translation gives CASSLFAGGYNEQFF.

The chain carries TRBV4-1 and TRBJ1-2, with a tentative D call TRBD1 (5 bases). Germline CDR1 MGHRA, CDR2 YSYEKL. There are 15 residues in the CDR3. The ends were cut back, 1 base at V and 7 bases at J, with 16 bases in the middle. CDR3 sequence (DNA): TGCGCCAGCAGCCAAGCCCTAGGGGCCAACCCTGGCTACACCTTC. Residues: CASSQALGANPGYTF.

The chain recombines TRBV6-4 with TRBJ2-3, with TRBD1 matching over 11 bases. The CDR3 runs 15 residues. Trimming took 2 bases from V and 6 from J; bases not matched to a gene: 4. Per germline, CDR1 MRHNA and CDR2 SNTAGT. CDR3: CASSDPGQGADTQYF. The CDR3 bases are TGTGCCAGCAGTGACCCCGGACAGGGGGCGGATACGCAGTATTTT.

This chain joins TRBV27 and TRBJ2-4; 12 positions match TRBD2. J gave up 6 bases and V 4 bases, and 1 base lay outside the gene matches. Germline values: CDR1 MNHEY, CDR2 SMNVEV (reference sequence). This CDR3 is built from 14 residues. CDR3 sequence (DNA): TGTGCCAGCAGTTCGGGACTAGCGGGAAACATTCAGTACTTC. Encoded protein: CASSSGLAGNIQYF.

The rearrangement links TRBV11-3 to TRBJ2-2; 9 bases agree with TRBD1. Losses at the gene ends were 8 bases for V and 6 bases for J; bases not matched to a gene: 10. Germline-derived CDR1 and CDR2 are SGHNT and YENEEA. The CDR3 contains 15 residues. CDR3 coding DNA: TGTGCCAGCGGACCCACACAGGGGGCGCCCGGGGAGCTGTTTTTT. This translates into CASGPTQGAPGELFF.

V is TRBV5-1 and J is TRBJ1-2, with D possibly matching TRBD1 (5 bases). Germline V gene sequence: CDR1 SGHRS, CDR2 YFSETQ. Between the trimmed V and J ends, which lost 0 bases and 3 bases, there was a span of 15 bases. The CDR3 spans 16 residues. As DNA, the CDR3 is TGCGCCAGCAGCTTGGGTCGCGGGGGAAGGGACTATGGCTACACCTTC. It yields the protein CASSLGRGGRDYGYTF.

This chain links TRBV28 with TRBJ2-7; D tentatively reads TRBD1 or TRBD2 (5 bases each). The germline CDR1 and CDR2 sequences are MDHEN and SYDVKM. This CDR3 contains 16 residues. Trimming cost V 6 bases and J 5 bases, with 23 bases left between them. CDR3 coding DNA: TGTGCCAGCAGCCCTCTCCGCCCTCGGGGACGGCACGAGCAGTACTTC. Translating gives CASSPLRPRGRHEQYF. The full variable domain, rest sourced from reference TRBV28 and TRBJ2-7, is DVKVTQSSRYLVKRTGEKVFLECVQDMDHENMFWYRQDPGLGLRLIYFSYDVKMKEKGDIPEGYSVSREKKERFSLILESASTNQTSMYLCASSPLRPRGRHEQYFGPGTRLTVT.

The rearrangement links TRBV11-2 to TRBJ2-3; D remains ambiguous. Per germline, CDR1 SGHAT and CDR2 FQNNGV. Trimming removed 7 bases at V and 1 base at J, with 3 bases between. The length of the CDR3 is 11 residues. In DNA form, the CDR3 reads TGTGCCAGCACTGGCACAGATACGCAGTATTTT. The encoded protein is CASTGTDTQYF.

This clone is a singleton in its sample. The V and J genes are TRBV6-5 and TRBJ2-1; 9 bases map to TRBD2. V shed 2 bases, J shed 5 bases, and the junction held 4 bases outside the gene matches. CDR1 and CDR2 (germline): MNHEY, SVGAGI. The length of the CDR3 is 15 residues. CDR3 loop: CASSYRTSVDNEQFF. The CDR3 bases are TGTGCCAGCAGTTACAGGACTAGCGTAGACAATGAGCAGTTCTTC.

The gene calls are TRBV6-5 and TRBJ2-1; D is unresolved. Germline CDR1 MNHEY, CDR2 SVGAGI. The V end was cut by 2 bases, the J end by 9 bases, with 11 bases between. The length of the CDR3 is 13 residues. This CDR3 reads CASSYTDPGEQFF. As DNA, the CDR3 is TGTGCCAGCAGTTACACCGACCCGGGTGAGCAGTTCTTC.

V gene TRBV29-1 combines with J gene TRBJ1-2; TRBD1 matches 9 bases. The V segment lost 2 bases and the J segment 4 bases; nucleotides outside the gene matches: 17. The CDR3 runs 18 residues. Germline CDR1 reads SQVTM; CDR2 reads ANQGSEA. The CDR3 reads CSVELVRDRVEKGYGYTF. The DNA for the CDR3 is TGCAGCGTTGAACTTGTAAGGGACAGGGTGGAGAAGGGCTATGGCTACACCTTC.

The rearrangement uses TRBV7-9 and TRBJ2-7; possibly TRBD1 or TRBD2 for D (5 bases each). V was trimmed by 5 bases and J by 2 bases, leaving 13 bases between them. Germline V gives CDR1 SEHNR, CDR2 FQNEAQ (reference sequence). There are 14 residues in the CDR3. The CDR3 DNA is TGTGCCAGCAGCCGCGCAAAGGGACCCTACGAGCAGTACTTC. It encodes CASSRAKGPYEQYF.